The 27 T cell receptor beta chains given below trace back to one sample, sequenced in a study of cytomegalovirus exposure and HLA in healthy donors. In the PCR, 60 Vbeta and 13 Jbeta primers were used. Generated by immunoSEQ multiplex PCR, the TCRdb table keeps only in-frame clones and is missing some. This table holds some 180,000 clones, 75% to 85% found once. The sequencing input was PBMCs. Every receptor here comes from a woman aged 50 to 60 in good health and CMV-seronegative.

The V gene is TRBV15, the J gene TRBJ1-2; no definite D call. V was clipped by 2 bases and J by 5 bases, with 12 bases between them. The germline gives CDR1 LNHNV, CDR2 YYDKDF (reference sequence). This CDR3 is built from 14 residues. The CDR3: CATSRNQASYGYTF. As DNA, the CDR3 is TGTGCCACCAGCAGAAACCAAGCGTCTTATGGCTACACCTTC.

V gene TRBV5-1 combines with J gene TRBJ1-1, with D tentatively TRBD1 (5 bases). Germline V gives CDR1 SGHRS, CDR2 YFSETQ. The ends were cut back, 1 base at V and 4 bases at J, with 11 bases in the middle. CDR3 length: 14 residues. CDR3 coding DNA: TGCGCCAGCAGCTTGCGTCAGGGAAGCACTGAAGCTTTCTTT. Its protein product is CASSLRQGSTEAFF.

The V call is TRBV28, the J call TRBJ2-2, with a possible D match to TRBD1 (5 bases). CDR1 is MDHEN and CDR2 is SYDVKM in the germline V gene. This CDR3 spans 13 amino acids. The V end lost 8 bases, the J end lost 4 bases, and 11 bases lay between the germline ends. The CDR3 bases are TGTGCCAGCGGAATACAGGCCACCGGGGAGCTGTTTTTT. Translated: CASGIQATGELFF.

This chain links TRBV6-1 with TRBJ1-1; possibly TRBD1 for D (6 bases). The length of the CDR3 is 14 residues. Germline V gene sequence: CDR1 MNHNS, CDR2 SASEGT. Trimming stripped 5 bases from V and 7 bases from J, with 17 bases between. Here the CDR3 DNA reads TGTGCCAGCAGTCCCGGGGCAGGGGTCGGTGAAGCTTTCTTT. Its translation: CASSPGAGVGEAFF.

CDR3 sequence: CASSPARAGNNEQFF. In nucleotides, the CDR3 is TGTGCCAGCAGCCCCGCGCGAGCGGGCAACAATGAGCAGTTCTTC. The chain is built from TRBV7-9 and TRBJ2-1; tentatively, D is TRBD2 (6 bases). Trimming left V 5 bases short and J 5 bases short, with 16 bases between. The CDR3 is 15 amino acids. CDR1 and CDR2 from the germline V gene are SEHNR and FQNEAQ (reference sequence).

This chain joins TRBV7-9 and TRBJ2-1; 9 nucleotides line up with TRBD2. Germline V gene data show CDR1 as SEHNR and CDR2 as FQNEAQ (reference sequence). The V gene end was trimmed by 3 bases and the J gene end by 7 bases; junction bases not matched to a gene: 4. The CDR3 is made up of 14 amino acids. The CDR3 loop reads CASSFTREGNEQFF. For the CDR3, the DNA is TGTGCCAGCAGCTTTACGCGGGAGGGAAATGAGCAGTTCTTC.

The J gene is TRBJ2-7, the V gene TRBV7-9; 9 bases are shared with TRBD1. The germline gives CDR1 SEHNR, CDR2 FQNEAQ (reference sequence). The CDR3 is 14 residues long. Trimming took 5 bases from V and 3 from J; bases not matched to a gene: 5. CDR3 sequence: CASSAGQGNYEQYF. CDR3 nucleotide sequence: TGTGCCAGCAGCGCCGGACAGGGGAACTACGAGCAGTACTTC.

V and J are TRBV19 and TRBJ2-3, with D maybe TRBD1 (7 bases). Deletions cut 0 bases from V and 1 base from J, with 11 bases between. Germline V gives CDR1 LNHDA, CDR2 SQIVND (reference sequence). The CDR3 loop spans 16 amino acids. CDR3 amino acids: CASSIDRGAGTDTQYF. The CDR3 region has the DNA TGTGCCAGTAGTATAGACAGGGGGGCTGGCACAGATACGCAGTATTTT.

The V gene is TRBV6-1, the J gene TRBJ2-3, with a possible D match to TRBD2 (7 bases). Trimming took off 5 bases at V and 8 bases at J, with 20 bases between the two ends. This CDR3 has 15 residues. Per the germline V gene, CDR1 is MNHNS and CDR2 is SASEGT. CDR3 protein: CASSQEPGEGSTQYF. CDR3 DNA sequence: TGTGCCAGCAGTCAAGAGCCAGGGGAGGGATCTACGCAGTATTTT.

V is TRBV23-1 and J is TRBJ2-7; a weak D match, TRBD1 (6 bases). TRBV23-1 is noted as an ORF with a role that remains uncertain. V lost 8 bases and J 4 bases, leaving 18 bases between the germline ends. The CDR3 consists of 14 residues. The CDR3 DNA follows: TGCGCCAGCCTCAAACACCTCCAGGGGTACGAGCAGTACTTC. It translates to CASLKHLQGYEQYF.

The V and J genes are TRBV11-2 and TRBJ2-1; maybe TRBD1 (6 bases). Germline lookup yields CDR1 SGHAT and CDR2 FQNNGV. The CDR3 consists of 12 residues. The V end lost 4 bases, the J end lost 9 bases, and 10 bases lay between the germline ends. The CDR3 loop is CASSSQGTEQFF. The CDR3 nucleotides are TGTGCCAGCAGCTCCCAGGGGACTGAGCAGTTCTTC.

The chain couples TRBV7-8 to TRBJ2-5, with TRBD1 matching 9 bases. Trimming took 1 base from V and 5 from J; bases not matched to a gene: 8. The CDR3 sequence is 16 residues long. Germline V gene sequence: CDR1 SGHVS, CDR2 FQNEAQ. The CDR3 DNA is TGTGCCAGCAGCTTAGTGACAGGGGGTTCTGCGGAGACCCAGTACTTC. This sequence encodes CASSLVTGGSAETQYF.

This chain joins TRBV28 and TRBJ1-5; D is unresolved. The germline gives CDR1 MDHEN, CDR2 SYDVKM. The CDR3 is made up of 14 amino acids. V lost 8 bases, J lost 9 bases, and 20 bases lay in between. The CDR3 DNA follows: TGTGCCAGCGATAAGAGGAGTGCCGGGTCGCCCCAGCATTTT. Its translation: CASDKRSAGSPQHF. Full variable domain (rest looked up from reference TRBV28 and TRBJ1-5): DVKVTQSSRYLVKRTGEKVFLECVQDMDHENMFWYRQDPGLGLRLIYFSYDVKMKEKGDIPEGYSVSREKKERFSLILESASTNQTSMYLCASDKRSAGSPQHFGDGTRLSIL.

This clone was seen just once. This chain uses TRBV28 with TRBJ2-3, with 8 bases that match TRBD2. V lost 5 bases and J lost 2; bases outside the gene matches: 12. The CDR3 sequence is 17 residues long. Per germline, CDR1 MDHEN and CDR2 SYDVKM. The CDR3 region is CASSLGPTSGFTDTQYF. CDR3 DNA sequence: TGTGCCAGCAGTCTCGGCCCCACTAGCGGATTCACAGATACGCAGTATTTT.

The chain carries TRBV4-1 and TRBJ2-5, with D unclear. The V end was cut by 1 base, the J end by 4 bases, with 13 bases between. This CDR3 region has 15 residues. Per the germline V gene, CDR1 is MGHRA and CDR2 is YSYEKL. CDR3 coding DNA: TGCGCCAGCAGCCAAGTGGTCCAGGCTGCAGAGACCCAGTACTTC. Protein: CASSQVVQAAETQYF.

V and J are TRBV5-6 and TRBJ2-1, with 12 bases that match TRBD1. The CDR3 consists of 15 residues. CDR1 SGHDT and CDR2 YYEEEE come from the germline V gene. Trimming took 3 bases from V and 8 from J; bases not matched to a gene: 6. CDR3: CASSSGTGGLDEQFF. The DNA of the CDR3 is TGTGCCAGCAGCTCCGGGACAGGGGGCCTCGATGAGCAGTTCTTC.

The CDR3 DNA follows: TGCGCCAGCAGCCAATTCAGGGGGTGGGATACGCAGTATTTT. This translates into CASSQFRGWDTQYF. V gene TRBV4-3 combines with J gene TRBJ2-3; TRBD1 matches 7 bases. The CDR3 has 14 amino acids. With V trimmed by 2 bases and J by 6 bases, 5 bases remained unmatched. Germline loops: CDR1 LGHNA, CDR2 YSLEER.

V usage is TRBV7-6 and J usage is TRBJ2-2, with 13 bases identical to TRBD2. The germline V gene has CDR1 SGHVS and CDR2 FNYEAQ. This CDR3 comprises 18 residues. The V and J ends lost 0 bases and 4 bases, in that order; junction bases with no gene match: 5. The CDR3 bases are TGTGCCAGCAGCTTAGCAGGACTAGCGGGAGCGGCCACCGGGGAGCTGTTTTTT. This codes for CASSLAGLAGAATGELFF.

The chain couples TRBV6-6 to TRBJ2-3, with 10 bases identical to TRBD1. The length of the CDR3 is 15 residues. After removal of 5 bases from V and 4 bases from J, the junction contained 6 bases not matched to a gene. Per germline, CDR1 MNHNY and CDR2 SVGAGI (reference sequence). The CDR3 loop is CASSDRGRDPDTQYF. The CDR3 bases are TGTGCCAGCAGTGACAGGGGGCGGGATCCAGATACGCAGTATTTT.

The chain carries TRBV5-4 and TRBJ2-5, with 15 positions matching TRBD2. Germline V gene sequence: CDR1 SGHNT, CDR2 YYREEE (reference sequence). Trimming removed 0 bases from V and 5 bases from J; junction bases left unmatched: 8. CDR3 length equals 18 residues. CDR3 residues: CASSLAGLAGGGGETQYF. The CDR3 bases are TGTGCCAGCAGCTTGGCGGGACTAGCGGGAGGAGGCGGGGAGACCCAGTACTTC.

V gene TRBV30 combines with J gene TRBJ2-7; D unresolved. The CDR3 runs 15 residues. Germline values: CDR1 GTSNPN, CDR2 SVGIG (reference sequence). Between the trimmed V and J ends, which lost 4 bases and 0 bases, there was a span of 16 bases. The CDR3 region has the DNA TGTGCCTGGACCCCTTGGTACAGCAGCTCCTACGAGCAGTACTTC. Its translation is CAWTPWYSSSYEQYF.

The V and J genes are TRBV11-1 and TRBJ1-1, with D perhaps TRBD1 (6 bases). V lost 6 bases and J lost 8, with 19 bases in between. CDR1 and CDR2 (germline): SGHAT, FQDESV (reference sequence). The CDR3 contains 14 residues. CDR3 in amino acids: CASSRHREIAEAFF. CDR3 sequence (DNA): TGTGCCAGCAGTCGACACAGGGAGATAGCCGAAGCTTTCTTT. Looking up the rest from reference TRBV11-1 and TRBJ1-1 gives the full variable domain: EAEVAQSPRYKITEKSQAVAFWCDPISGHATLYWYRQILGQGPELLVQFQDESVVDDSQLPKDRFSAERLKGVDSTLKIQPAELGDSAMYLCASSRHREIAEAFFGQGTRLTVV.

This clone has just one count. The rearrangement joins TRBV5-1 to TRBJ1-2, with D unclear. The CDR3 length is 14 residues. Looked up from germline, CDR1 is SGHRS and CDR2 is YFSETQ. The V end was cut by 2 bases, the J end by 6 bases, with 14 bases between. CDR3 bases: TGCGCCAGCAGCTTCGCATTGGGAGGAGATGGCTACACCTTC. This encodes CASSFALGGDGYTF.

This clone came up a few times. The J gene is TRBJ2-1, the V gene TRBV5-1; 9 nucleotides match TRBD2. This CDR3 has 17 residues. The V gene's germline CDR1 is SGHRS and CDR2 YFSETQ. The V segment lost 4 bases and the J segment 0 bases; nucleotides outside the gene matches: 8. CDR3 nucleotides: TGCGCCAGCAGCCTTCTAGCGGGGCACGCCTCCTACAATGAGCAGTTCTTC. It specifies CASSLLAGHASYNEQFF.

V usage is TRBV19 and J usage is TRBJ2-1; TRBD2 agrees at 10 bases. The CDR3 is 16 amino acids. Losses at the gene ends were 10 bases for V and 4 bases for J; bases not matched to a gene: 13. The germline V gene encodes CDR1 LNHDA and CDR2 SQIVND (reference sequence). The DNA of the CDR3 is TGTGCCACTAGCGGTTCGGGACTAGCGACTTACAATGAGCAGTTCTTC. It specifies CATSGSGLATYNEQFF.

There are a few counts of this clone. This rearrangement joins TRBV19 to TRBJ2-7; 8 nucleotides line up with TRBD1. Looked up from germline, CDR1 is LNHDA and CDR2 is SQIVND (reference sequence). Trimming removed 4 bases from V and 3 bases from J; junction bases left unmatched: 5. This CDR3 spans 14 amino acids. Here the CDR3 reads CASSTGQVGYEQYF. DNA of the CDR3: TGTGCCAGTAGTACGGGACAGGTTGGCTACGAGCAGTACTTC.

V and J are TRBV5-1 and TRBJ1-2; 10 bases align to TRBD1. With 0 bases clipped from V and 4 bases from J, the junction kept 0 bases outside the gene matches. This CDR3 is built from 14 residues. The germline V gene encodes CDR1 SGHRS and CDR2 YFSETQ. The CDR3 DNA reads as TGCGCCAGCAGCTTGGGACAGGGGGCCTATGGCTACACCTTC. Amino acids: CASSLGQGAYGYTF.